Sequencing of this T cell receptor beta chain was carried out in a study of naive and memory T cell subsets. Study-wide points: Clonotypes here are unpaired alpha or beta chain sequences. Especially in CD8 cells, naive repertoires contained a few larger clonotypes, possibly CD45RA-re-expressing memory cells. Diversity fell and Gini index rose from naive through CM, EM, EMRA. The power law exponent of TCR abundance differed between naive and memory cells.

Germline CDR1 and CDR2: SQVTM and ANQGSEA. CDR3 length: 13 residues. V shed 6 bases, J shed 7 bases, and the junction held 8 bases outside the gene matches. This clonotype turned up a few times. Its antigen is undetermined. Two oligonucleotides, mixed equimolar, formed the beta constant-region primer covering TRBC1 and TRBC2. Nested alpha and beta constant-region primers with the SP2 primer drove four PCR rounds on ligated cDNA. The cDNA 3' end received a ligated single-stranded oligonucleotide carrying the SP2 primer and a 12-nucleotide UMI. TCRdb ran MiXCR on the UMI-ligation and nested PCR reads and lists one entry per CDR3 protein. The sample shows more than 95,000 distinct CDR3 sequences, about 15% of them seen only once.

The chain employs TRBV29-1 and TRBJ2-7, with TRBD1 matching 11 bases. What was sequenced was naive CD8+ T cells from blood. The TCR comes from a human donor in good health. In DNA form, the CDR3 reads TGCAGCGTGCCGGGACAGGGGGTGAGTGAGCAGTACTTC. This gives the protein CSVPGQGVSEQYF.